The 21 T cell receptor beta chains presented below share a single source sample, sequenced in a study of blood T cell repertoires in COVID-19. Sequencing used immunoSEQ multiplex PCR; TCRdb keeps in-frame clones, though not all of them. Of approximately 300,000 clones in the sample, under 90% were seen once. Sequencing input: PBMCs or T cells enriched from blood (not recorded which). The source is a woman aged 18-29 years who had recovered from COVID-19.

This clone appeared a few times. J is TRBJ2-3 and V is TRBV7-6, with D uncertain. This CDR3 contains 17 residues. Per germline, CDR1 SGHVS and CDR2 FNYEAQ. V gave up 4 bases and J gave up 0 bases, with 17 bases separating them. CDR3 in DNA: TGTGCCAGCAGCTCTCCCTGGGCGCCTCCCAGCACAGATACGCAGTATTTT. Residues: CASSSPWAPPSTDTQYF.

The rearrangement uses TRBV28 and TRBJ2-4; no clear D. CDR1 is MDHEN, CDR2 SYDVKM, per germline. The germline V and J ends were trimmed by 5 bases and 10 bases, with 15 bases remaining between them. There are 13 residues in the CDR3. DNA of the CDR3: TGTGCCAGCAGTAAGGCGGCGTTAGGAATTCAGTACTTC. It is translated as CASSKAALGIQYF. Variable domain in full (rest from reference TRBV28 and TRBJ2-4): DVKVTQSSRYLVKRTGEKVFLECVQDMDHENMFWYRQDPGLGLRLIYFSYDVKMKEKGDIPEGYSVSREKKERFSLILESASTNQTSMYLCASSKAALGIQYFGAGTRLSVL.

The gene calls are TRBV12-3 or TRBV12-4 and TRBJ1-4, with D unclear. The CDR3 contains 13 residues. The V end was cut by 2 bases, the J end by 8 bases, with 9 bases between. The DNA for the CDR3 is TGTGCCAGCAGTTTACCTCCCGGGGAAAAACTGTTTTTT. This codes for CASSLPPGEKLFF.

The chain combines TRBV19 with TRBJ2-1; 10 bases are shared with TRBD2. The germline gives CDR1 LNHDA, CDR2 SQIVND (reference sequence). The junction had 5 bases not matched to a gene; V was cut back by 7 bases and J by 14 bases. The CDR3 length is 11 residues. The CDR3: CASISGGAEFF. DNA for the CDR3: TGTGCCAGTATCAGCGGGGGGGCCGAGTTCTTC.

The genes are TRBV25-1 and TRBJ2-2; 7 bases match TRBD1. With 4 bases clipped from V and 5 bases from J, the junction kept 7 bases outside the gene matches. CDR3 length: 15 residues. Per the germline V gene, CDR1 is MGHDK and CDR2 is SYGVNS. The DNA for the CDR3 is TGTGCCAGCAGTGGAACAGGGGCATGGACCGGGGAGCTGTTTTTT. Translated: CASSGTGAWTGELFF.

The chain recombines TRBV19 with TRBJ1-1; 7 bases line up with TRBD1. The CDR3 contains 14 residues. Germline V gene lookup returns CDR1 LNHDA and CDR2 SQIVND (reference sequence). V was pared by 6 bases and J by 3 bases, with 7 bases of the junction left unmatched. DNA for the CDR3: TGTGCCAGTAGCCGCCGACAGGGAGACACTGAAGCTTTCTTT. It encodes CASSRRQGDTEAFF.

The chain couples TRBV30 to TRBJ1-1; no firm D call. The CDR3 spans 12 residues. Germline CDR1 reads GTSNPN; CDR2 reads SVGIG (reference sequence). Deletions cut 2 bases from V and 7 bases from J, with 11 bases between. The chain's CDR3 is CAWSPHGIEAFF. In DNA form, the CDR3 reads TGTGCCTGGAGTCCCCACGGTATTGAAGCTTTCTTT.

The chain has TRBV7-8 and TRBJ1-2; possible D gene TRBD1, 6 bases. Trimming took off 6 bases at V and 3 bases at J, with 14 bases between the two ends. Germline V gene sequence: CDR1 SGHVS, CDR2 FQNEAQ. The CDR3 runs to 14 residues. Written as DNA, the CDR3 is TGTGCCAGCAGTCCTTGGACAGCCGACTATGGCTACACCTTC. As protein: CASSPWTADYGYTF.

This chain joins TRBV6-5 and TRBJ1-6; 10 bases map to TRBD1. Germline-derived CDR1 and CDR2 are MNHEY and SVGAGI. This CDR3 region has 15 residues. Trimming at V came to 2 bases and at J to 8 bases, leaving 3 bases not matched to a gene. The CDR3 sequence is CASSYIGTGDSPLHF. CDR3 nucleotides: TGTGCCAGCAGTTACATCGGGACAGGGGATTCACCCCTCCACTTT.

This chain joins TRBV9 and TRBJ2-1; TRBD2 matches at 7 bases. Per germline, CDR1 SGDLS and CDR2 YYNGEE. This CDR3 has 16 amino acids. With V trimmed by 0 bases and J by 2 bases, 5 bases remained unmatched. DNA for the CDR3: TGTGCCAGCAGCGTAGAAGGCGGGAGCCCCTACAATGAGCAGTTCTTC. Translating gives CASSVEGGSPYNEQFF.

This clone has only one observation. The chain's CDR3 is CASSQDRGTTGELFF. CDR3 DNA: TGTGCCAGCAGTCAAGACAGGGGGACCACCGGGGAGCTGTTTTTT. The chain couples TRBV6-4 to TRBJ2-2; 9 nucleotides line up with TRBD1. CDR1 MRHNA and CDR2 SNTAGT come from the germline V gene. This CDR3 has 15 amino acids. Unmatched junction bases numbered 5, after V lost 5 bases and J lost 4 bases.

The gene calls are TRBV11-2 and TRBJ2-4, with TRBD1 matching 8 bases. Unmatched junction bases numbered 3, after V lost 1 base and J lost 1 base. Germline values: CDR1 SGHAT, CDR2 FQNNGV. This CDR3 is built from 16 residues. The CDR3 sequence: CASSLGDRGAKNIQYF. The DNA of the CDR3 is TGTGCCAGCAGCTTAGGAGACAGGGGTGCCAAAAACATTCAGTACTTC. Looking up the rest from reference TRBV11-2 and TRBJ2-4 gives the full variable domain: EAGVAQSPRYKIIEKRQSVAFWCNPISGHATLYWYQQILGQGPKLLIQFQNNGVVDDSQLPKDRFSAERLKGVDSTLKIQPAKLEDSAVYLCASSLGDRGAKNIQYFGAGTRLSVL.

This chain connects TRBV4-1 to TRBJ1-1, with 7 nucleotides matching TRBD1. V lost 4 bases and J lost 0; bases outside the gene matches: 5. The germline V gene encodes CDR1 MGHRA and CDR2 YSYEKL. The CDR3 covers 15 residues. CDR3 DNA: TGCGCCAGCAGCCCCACAGGGGCCATGAACACTGAAGCTTTCTTT. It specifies CASSPTGAMNTEAFF.

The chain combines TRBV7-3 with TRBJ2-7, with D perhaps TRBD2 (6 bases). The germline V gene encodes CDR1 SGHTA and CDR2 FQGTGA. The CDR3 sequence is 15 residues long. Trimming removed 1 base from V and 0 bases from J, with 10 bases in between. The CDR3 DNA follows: TGTGCCAGCAGCTTAAGTGGAGGGAGCTCCTACGAGCAGTACTTC. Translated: CASSLSGGSSYEQYF.

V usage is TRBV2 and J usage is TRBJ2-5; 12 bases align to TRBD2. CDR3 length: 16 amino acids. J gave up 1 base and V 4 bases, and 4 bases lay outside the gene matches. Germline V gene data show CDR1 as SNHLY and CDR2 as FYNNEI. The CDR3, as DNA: TGTGCCAGCAGTGCCCTAGCGGGGGGGATCCAAGAGACCCAGTACTTC. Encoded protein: CASSALAGGIQETQYF.

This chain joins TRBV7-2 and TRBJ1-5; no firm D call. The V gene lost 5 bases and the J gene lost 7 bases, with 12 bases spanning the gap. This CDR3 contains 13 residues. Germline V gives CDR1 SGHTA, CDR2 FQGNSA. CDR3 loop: CASSLDIRQPQHF. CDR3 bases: TGTGCCAGCAGCCTCGACATAAGGCAGCCCCAGCATTTT.

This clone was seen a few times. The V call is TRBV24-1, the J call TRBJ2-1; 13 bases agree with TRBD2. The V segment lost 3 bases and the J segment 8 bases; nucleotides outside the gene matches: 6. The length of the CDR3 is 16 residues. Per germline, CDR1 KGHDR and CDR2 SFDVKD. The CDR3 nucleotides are TGTGCCACCAGTGATGCGGGACTAGCGGGACTCTATGAGCAGTTCTTC. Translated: CATSDAGLAGLYEQFF.

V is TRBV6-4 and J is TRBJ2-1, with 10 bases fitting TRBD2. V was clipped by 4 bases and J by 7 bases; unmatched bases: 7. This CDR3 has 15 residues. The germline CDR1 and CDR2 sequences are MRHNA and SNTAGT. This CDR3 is CASSAQRGGENEQFF. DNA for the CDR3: TGTGCCAGCAGTGCCCAGCGGGGGGGGGAAAATGAGCAGTTCTTC.

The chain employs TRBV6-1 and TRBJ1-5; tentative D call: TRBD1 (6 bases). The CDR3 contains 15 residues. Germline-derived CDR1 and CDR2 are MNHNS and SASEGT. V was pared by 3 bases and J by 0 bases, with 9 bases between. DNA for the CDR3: TGTGCCAGCAGTGAGAGGGGGACTAGCAATCAGCCCCAGCATTTT. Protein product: CASSERGTSNQPQHF.

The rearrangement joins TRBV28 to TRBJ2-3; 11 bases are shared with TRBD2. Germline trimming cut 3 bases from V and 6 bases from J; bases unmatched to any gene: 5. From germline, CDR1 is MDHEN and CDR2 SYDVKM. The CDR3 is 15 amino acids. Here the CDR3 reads CASSFRLAGYDTQYF. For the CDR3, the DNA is TGTGCCAGCAGTTTCAGACTAGCGGGGTATGATACGCAGTATTTT.

The CDR3 region has the DNA TGTGCCAGCGCAACAGGGTTTAACACTGAAGCTTTCTTT. Protein: CASATGFNTEAFF. This chain links TRBV19 with TRBJ1-1; D might be TRBD1 (6 bases). The germline gives CDR1 LNHDA, CDR2 SQIVND (reference sequence). The CDR3 covers 13 residues. V dropped 9 bases and J dropped 2 bases, with 13 bases sitting between them.